Listed below are T cell receptor beta chains from one sample, sequenced in a study of T cell repertoires in cytomegalovirus infection. In TCRdb, the reads were re-called with MiXCR into one record per CDR3 protein. The sample lists 150,000 to 200,000 distinct CDR3 sequences; roughly 30% were seen once. Source material: PBMCs. Receptors were obtained from a human donor in good health (CMV status not recorded). Some clones in this sample may be carry-over from other donors' samples. Each CDR3 is given with its conserved first and last residue. A D gene is named only where the DNA matches it firmly. Expanded clones are given a class, and other clones once, few, many or no size at all.

size | J | V | D | CDR3 | DNA
many | TRBJ2-3 | TRBV7-2 | - | CASSQGGTNTDTQYF | TGTGCCAGCAGCCAGGGGGGGACGAACACAGATACGCAGTATTTT
- | TRBJ2-7 | TRBV11-3 | - | CASSSIRRTYEQYF | TGTGCCAGCAGCTCAATCCGACGGACCTACGAGCAGTACTTC
- | TRBJ2-6 | TRBV13 | - | CASSFRTLGANVLTF | TGTGCCAGCAGCTTCAGGACGCTAGGGGCCAACGTCCTGACTTTC
few | TRBJ1-2 | TRBV6-6 | TRBD1 | CASTTGQGTLVGGYTF | TGTGCCAGCACCACCGGACAGGGAACGTTAGTGGGCGGCTACACCTTC
- | TRBJ1-6 | TRBV2 | - | CASSEVEGPPLHF | TGTGCCAGCAGTGAAGTCGAGGGACCACCCCTCCACTTT
few | TRBJ1-1 | TRBV29-1 | - | CSARASRTEAFF | TGCAGCGCCCGGGCCTCGCGCACTGAAGCTTTCTTT
- | TRBJ2-1 | TRBV19 | - | CASSMDPYNEQFF | TGTGCCAGTAGTATGGACCCATACAATGAGCAGTTCTTC
many | TRBJ1-1 | TRBV7-8 | TRBD1 | CASSLANPGQGSNRWTFF | TGTGCCAGCAGCTTAGCGAATCCGGGACAGGGGAGTAATCGATGGACTTTCTTT
- | TRBJ2-7 | TRBV2 | - | CASKGPRPYEQYF | TGTGCCAGCAAAGGGCCTCGACCCTACGAGCAGTACTTC
- | TRBJ2-5 | TRBV29-1 | - | CSVANKETQYF | TGCAGCGTTGCTAACAAAGAGACCCAGTACTTC
few | TRBJ1-5 | TRBV20-1 | - | CSAREGGGNQPQHF | TGCAGTGCTAGAGAGGGGGGAGGCAATCAGCCCCAGCATTTT
many | TRBJ1-1 | TRBV7-3 | - | CASSSTGNTEAFF | TGTGCCAGCAGCTCGACAGGGAACACTGAAGCTTTCTTT
- | TRBJ1-2 | TRBV6-6 | TRBD1 | CASSNPGTGVYGYTF | TGTGCCAGCAGTAACCCGGGGACAGGGGTCTATGGCTACACCTTC
few | TRBJ1-1 | TRBV19 | - | CASSIETGMNTEAFF | TGTGCCAGTAGTATAGAAACAGGGATGAACACTGAAGCTTTCTTT
many | TRBJ2-2 | TRBV4-3 | TRBD1 | CASSRDGTGGTGELFF | TGCGCCAGCAGCCGAGACGGGACAGGGGGCACCGGGGAGCTGTTTTTT
- | TRBJ2-7 | TRBV7-2 | TRBD2 | CASSSGGAGRSTYEQYF | TGTGCCAGCAGCTCAGGAGGAGCGGGGAGATCGACCTACGAGCAGTACTTC
- | TRBJ2-7 | TRBV7-9 | - | CASSKTQGFPYEQYF | TGTGCCAGCAGCAAGACACAGGGATTCCCCTACGAGCAGTACTTC
few | TRBJ1-1 | TRBV4-1 | - | CASSQVRPNTEAFF | TGCGCCAGCAGCCAAGTGAGGCCGAACACTGAAGCTTTCTTT
- | TRBJ1-1 | TRBV29-1 | TRBD1 | CSTYRGNTEAFF | TGCAGCACCTACAGGGGTAACACTGAAGCTTTCTTT
few | TRBJ2-3 | TRBV2 | - | CASSETGWADTQYF | TGTGCCAGCAGTGAAACAGGATGGGCAGATACGCAGTATTTT
- | TRBJ2-5 | TRBV5-6 | TRBD2 | CASRRGGVETQYF | TGTGCCAGCAGGCGGGGGGGTGTGGAGACCCAGTACTTC
- | TRBJ1-2 | TRBV4-3 | - | CASSQDLEFYGYTF | TGCGCCAGCAGCCAAGATCTTGAGTTCTATGGCTACACCTTC
- | TRBJ1-6 | TRBV20-1 | - | CSAAPGDNSPLHF | TGCAGTGCCGCCCCGGGGGATAATTCACCCCTCCACTTT
few | TRBJ2-5 | TRBV10-3 | TRBD1 | CATQQGVRGETQYF | TGTGCCACCCAACAGGGGGTAAGAGGAGAGACCCAGTACTTC